This T cell receptor beta chain was captured by sequencing in a study of T cells after yellow fever vaccination. TCRdb processed the 5' RACE reads anew with MiXCR; each CDR3 protein has one entry. Of approximately 550,000 distinct CDR3 sequences in the sample, less than 20% were seen once. This clonotype was counted between two and nine times. The TCR comes from a man under 40 who received the YFV17D yellow fever vaccine. Sample: PBMCs, taken 15 days after the yellow fever booster vaccination.

CDR3 coding DNA: TGTGCCAGCAGCTTACAGCTAGCGGGAGGAAGAGAGCAGTTCTTC. Translated, it gives CASSLQLAGGREQFF. The genes are TRBV7-9 and TRBJ2-1, with TRBD2 identical over 11 bases. The CDR3 spans 15 residues. Germline CDR1 reads SEHNR; CDR2 reads FQNEAQ (reference sequence). J lost 10 bases, V lost 2 bases, and 7 bases had no gene match.